This is a list of T cell receptor beta chains from one sample in a study of T cells in Graves' hyperthyroidism and ophthalmopathy. MiXCR was run by TCRdb on the multiplex PCR reads, yielding one entry per CDR3 protein. This table has 700,000 to 950,000 distinct CDR3 sequences, roughly a third appearing once. The sequencing sample was made of blood. Source of these receptors: a woman aged 40-49 years with Graves' hyperthyroidism. Each CDR3 is given with its conserved first and last residue. The order of the fields is J gene, D gene, clone size, V gene, CDR3 DNA, CDR3 protein. The D gene is left open where the match is weak. Clone size is not always given. Where it is, it says once, few, many or a class for expanded clones.

>TRBJ1-1|TRBD1|many|TRBV24-1
TGTGCCACCAGTGCGGCAGGGGGCCCGGACACTGAAGCTTTCTTT
CATSAAGGPDTEAFF
>TRBJ2-1|-|many|TRBV29-1
TGCAGCGTTGGTTCCCTAGCGAACTACAATGAGCAGTTCTTC
CSVGSLANYNEQFF
>TRBJ1-2|-|many|TRBV19
TGTGCCAGTAGTACTCGTGGTGGCGGCTACACCTTC
CASSTRGGGYTF
>TRBJ1-5|TRBD1|many|TRBV19
TGTGCCAGTAGTCCGGACAGGGGTGGATATCAGCCCCAGCATTTT
CASSPDRGGYQPQHF
>TRBJ1-6|-|many|TRBV19
TGTGCCAGCAGCACAGTAGATAATTCACCCCTCCACTTT
CASSTVDNSPLHF
>TRBJ2-7|TRBD2|-|TRBV29-1
TGCAGCGTTGAAGCGACGGGACTAGGTTCCCACGAGCAGTACTTC
CSVEATGLGSHEQYF
>TRBJ2-7|TRBD2|-|TRBV12-3/TRBV12-4
TGTGCCAGCAGTTTTAGGCGACTAGCGGGGCAGAACGAGCAGTACTTC
CASSFRRLAGQNEQYF
>TRBJ2-7|-|few|TRBV7-9
TGTGCCAGCAGCTTTAGTGGGAGGCGACAGGGCGAGCGCTCCTACGAGCAGTACTTC
CASSFSGRRQGERSYEQYF
>TRBJ2-5|-|many|TRBV9
TGTGCCAGCAGCGTAACCCCAGGGAAAGAGACCCAGTACTTC
CASSVTPGKETQYF
>TRBJ1-2|-|few|TRBV6-6
TGTGCCAGCAGTTACAATAGCGGTATGGGGGGGCGAGGCTACACCTTC
CASSYNSGMGGRGYTF
>TRBJ1-3|-|-|TRBV29-1
TGCAGCGCACAGGACCCCTCTGGAAACACCATATATTTT
CSAQDPSGNTIYF
>TRBJ1-5|-|few|TRBV6-4
TGTGCCAGCGATTCCCCCAATCAGCCCCAGCATTTT
CASDSPNQPQHF
>TRBJ2-5|-|-|TRBV20-1
TGCAGTGCTAGAGAGGTCGCCGCTGACGGACAAGAGACCCAGTACTTC
CSAREVAADGQETQYF
>TRBJ1-2|-|-|TRBV6-5
TGTGCCAGCAGTTACCCAGGGGCCAGTGGCTACACCTTC
CASSYPGASGYTF
>TRBJ1-6|-|-|TRBV7-8
TGTGCCAGCAGCTTAGAACAGGGCGACTCACCCCTCCACTTT
CASSLEQGDSPLHF
>TRBJ1-1|-|-|TRBV10-2
TGCGCCTACTCAGGTGGGAACACTGAAGCTTTCTTT
CAYSGGNTEAFF
>TRBJ1-2|-|many|TRBV10-3
TGTGCCATCAGTGAGTCGAGTTTCGGGACCCTCGGCTATGGCTACACCTTC
CAISESSFGTLGYGYTF
>TRBJ2-7|TRBD1|-|TRBV19
TGTGCCAGTAGTATAGGGGACAGCTATGGCGAGCAGTACTTC
CASSIGDSYGEQYF
>TRBJ2-7|-|-|TRBV20-1
TGCAGTGCCCCGGGGCCGGCTGGTATAGACTTC
CSAPGPAGIDF
>TRBJ1-1|-|few|TRBV7-2
TGTGCCAGCAGCTTTTCTGCCGGGGCTGAAGCTTCCTTT
CASSFSAGAEASF
>TRBJ1-2|-|many|TRBV19
TGTGCCAGTACCGTCCAGGTGGGGTTAGACTATGGCTACACCTTC
CASTVQVGLDYGYTF
>TRBJ2-6|-|many|TRBV7-2
TGTGCCAGCAGCTTTGCGCCTAACTCTGGGGCCAACGTCCTGACTTTC
CASSFAPNSGANVLTF
>TRBJ1-5|-|many|TRBV19
TGTGCCAGTAGTATGGGCCAGGGGAGTCAGCCCCAGCATTTT
CASSMGQGSQPQHF
>TRBJ2-3|-|-|TRBV4-2
TGTGCCAGCAGCCAAGCAGGGAGGTTAGATACGCAGTATTTT
CASSQAGRLDTQYF
>TRBJ2-7|-|many|TRBV29-1
TGCAGCGCGGGGGAGGGGGGGGCCCCCTACGAGCAGTACTTC
CSAGEGGAPYEQYF
>TRBJ2-4|TRBD2|-|TRBV29-1
TGCAGCGTTGAGACTAGCGGGAGTGACATTCAGTACTTC
CSVETSGSDIQYF
>TRBJ2-5|-|many|TRBV11-2
TGTGCCAGCAGCCAGAACAGCCAAGAGACCCAGTACTTC
CASSQNSQETQYF
>TRBJ2-7|-|-|TRBV7-2
TGTGCCAGCAGCCAAGTAGAGGGGCAAGCCTACGAGCAGTACTTC
CASSQVEGQAYEQYF
>TRBJ1-2|-|many|TRBV12-3/TRBV12-4
TGTGCCAGCAGTTACGAGGGGACGGGCTACACCTTC
CASSYEGTGYTF
>TRBJ1-2|TRBD1|-|TRBV10-3
TGTGCCATTTCCGGGACAGCAATCTATGGCTACACCTTC
CAISGTAIYGYTF
>TRBJ2-5|TRBD2|-|TRBV7-8
TGTGCCAGCAGCCACCCGGGGCGGGGGGGCCTCAATGAGACCCAGTACTTC
CASSHPGRGGLNETQYF
>TRBJ2-7|-|few|TRBV6-1
TGTGCCAGCTCCCAGAACCTTAAGCAGTACTTC
CASSQNLKQYF
>TRBJ1-3|-|few|TRBV2
TGTGCCAGCATCGTGCTCACAGTAGACACCATATATTTT
CASIVLTVDTIYF
>TRBJ2-7|TRBD2|-|TRBV7-3
TGTGCCAGCAGCCGTACTAGCGGGAGGACCCAAACGGACTTC
CASSRTSGRTQTDF
>TRBJ1-1|TRBD1|many|TRBV7-2
TGTGCCAGCAGCTCCCAGGGGGGGATGTCAGAAGCTTTCTTT
CASSSQGGMSEAFF
>TRBJ1-4|TRBD1|many|TRBV7-9
TGTGCCAGCGGGTCGGACAGGCGTGGAGAAAAACTGTTTTTT
CASGSDRRGEKLFF